Listed below are T cell receptor beta chains from one sample, sequenced in a study of OX40 agonist ivuxolimab in advanced cancers. The data were produced by immunoSEQ multiplex PCR, yet TCRdb's version contains in-frame clones alone and is incomplete. Of approximately 84,000 clones in the sample, approximately 90% were seen once. The source was CD4+ or CD8+ T cells sorted from blood, collected in a trial of the OX40 agonist ivuxolimab. The source of these receptors is an adult with an advanced solid tumor such as melanoma, head and neck, liver or kidney cancer. Each CDR3 is given with its conserved first and last residue. Each record gives: clone size, D gene, J gene, V gene, CDR3 DNA, CDR3 protein. A D gene is named only where the DNA matches it firmly. Expanded clones get a size class; other rows say once, few or many, or leave the size out.

>.|.|TRBJ1-1|TRBV5-6
TGTGCCAGCAGCTTGGGAGGTCGGACCACTGAAGCTTTCTTT
CASSLGGRTTEAFF
>.|.|TRBJ2-2|TRBV6-5
TGTGCCAGCAGTTACGCCCGACTAGGCTCCACCGGGGAGCTGTTTTTT
CASSYARLGSTGELFF
>.|TRBD2|TRBJ2-7|TRBV6-1
TGTGCCAGCAGGATAACTAGCGGGAGGGGTGAGCAGTACTTC
CASRITSGRGEQYF
>.|.|TRBJ1-2|TRBV20-1
TGCAGTGCTAGTAGGGGGGTCGGCTACACCTTC
CSASRGVGYTF
>.|.|TRBJ2-5|TRBV9
TGTGCCAGCAGCCCCCATGAGGAGACCCAGTACTTC
CASSPHEETQYF
>.|.|TRBJ1-1|TRBV5-6
TGTGCCAGCTCCGGGGGGGTGAACACTGAAGCTTTCTTT
CASSGGVNTEAFF
>.|.|TRBJ1-2|TRBV6-5
TGTGCCAGCAGCTCGGGACAACTTCCCCCCTATGGCTACACCTTC
CASSSGQLPPYGYTF
>.|.|TRBJ1-4|TRBV4-1
TGCGCCAGCAGCCAGAGCGGGGGGCGCTCGGGTGAAAAACTGTTTTTT
CASSQSGGRSGEKLFF
>once|.|TRBJ1-1|TRBV5-1
TGCGCCAGCAGCCCTACCCGAGGCGTGAACACTGAAGCTTTCTTT
CASSPTRGVNTEAFF
>.|.|TRBJ2-1|TRBV20-1
TGCAGTGCTAGAGTACCCAATGAGCAGTTCTTC
CSARVPNEQFF
>.|.|TRBJ2-5|TRBV19
TGTGCCAGTAGTCCCGTTTCTGGGATCGAGACCCAGTACTTC
CASSPVSGIETQYF
>few|.|TRBJ1-6|TRBV2
TGTGCCAGCATTAACCAGGGGTACAATTCACCCCTCCACTTT
CASINQGYNSPLHF
>.|.|TRBJ2-7|TRBV4-1
TGCGCCAGCAGCCAAGTATTGAGCTACGAGCAGTACTTC
CASSQVLSYEQYF
>.|.|TRBJ1-6|TRBV9
TGTGCCAGCAGCCGCGAGGGGAATGGGTCACCCCTCCACTTT
CASSREGNGSPLHF
>.|TRBD2|TRBJ2-4|TRBV6-1
TGTGCCAGCAGGGGACTAGCGGGCCTCGCCGATTGGAGTTTC
CASRGLAGLADWSF
>.|.|TRBJ1-5|TRBV5-8
TGTGCCAGCAGCTTCTACCTGACGGAACAATCAGGGCCCCAGCATTTT
CASSFYLTEQSGPQHF
>.|.|TRBJ1-2|TRBV19
TGTGCCAGTAGTATGCCGGGCAAAAGCTATGGCTACACCTTC
CASSMPGKSYGYTF
>.|.|TRBJ1-2|TRBV27
TGTGCCAGCACATTCGCAGGGTTTTACTATGGCTACACCTTC
CASTFAGFYYGYTF
>.|.|TRBJ1-5|TRBV9
TGTGCCAGCAGCGTAGATGGGGGGGATCAGCCCCAGCATTTT
CASSVDGGDQPQHF
>.|.|TRBJ2-7|TRBV20-1
TGCAGTGCCAGTGGAGGGCCGCAGTACTTC
CSASGGPQYF
>.|TRBD2|TRBJ2-7|TRBV29-1
TGCAGCGTCGGGACTAGCGGGAGCTCCTACGAGCAGTACTTC
CSVGTSGSSYEQYF
>.|TRBD1|TRBJ1-6|TRBV6-1
TGTGCCAGCAGGAGACAGGGGCAGGTGAATTCACCCCTCCACTTT
CASRRQGQVNSPLHF
>.|.|TRBJ2-5|TRBV5-4
TGTGCCAGCAGCTTTCGGCAGGGGGAGACCCAGTACTTC
CASSFRQGETQYF
>.|.|TRBJ1-2|TRBV5-6
TGTGCCAGCAGCTTGCTTGCTAACTATGGCTACACCTTC
CASSLLANYGYTF
>.|.|TRBJ1-1|TRBV5-4
TGTGCCAGCAGCCAACGACAGACTAACACTGAAGCTTTCTTT
CASSQRQTNTEAFF
>once|.|TRBJ2-7|TRBV5-6
TGTGCCAGCAGCGGGGCGACGGGACGGGTCTACGAGCAGTACTTC
CASSGATGRVYEQYF
>.|TRBD2|TRBJ2-5|TRBV7-3
TGTGCCAGCAGCTTAATGGCTAGCGGGGAGACCCAGTACTTC
CASSLMASGETQYF
>few|TRBD1|TRBJ1-1|TRBV5-4
TGTGCCAGCAGCTTGAGTACGGACAGGGAGTTGGCTTTCTTT
CASSLSTDRELAFF
>.|.|TRBJ2-7|TRBV28
TGTGCCAGCAGTTTAGGGGCCGTTTACGAGCAGTACTTC
CASSLGAVYEQYF
>.|.|TRBJ1-5|TRBV30
TGTGCCTGGAGTGGAGGGGTTAATCAGCCCCAGCATTTT
CAWSGGVNQPQHF
>.|.|TRBJ1-5|TRBV4-2
TGTGCCAGCAGCCAAGATGGGGCAGTCCTGAATCAGCCCCAGCATTTT
CASSQDGAVLNQPQHF
>.|.|TRBJ2-5|TRBV6-1
TGTGCCAGCAGTGAGAGTCGCGGCCTCCAAGAGACCCAGTACTTC
CASSESRGLQETQYF
>.|TRBD2|TRBJ2-7|TRBV4-2
TGTGCCAGCAGCCAAGTCGCGGGGGGGTCCTACGAGCAGTACTTC
CASSQVAGGSYEQYF
>.|.|TRBJ1-1|TRBV28
.
CASSFRGRNTEAFF
>once|TRBD2|TRBJ2-7|TRBV6-5
TGTGCCAGCAGTAAATACGGGACTAGCGACTACGAGCAGTACTTC
CASSKYGTSDYEQYF
>.|TRBD1|TRBJ2-5|TRBV5-4
TGTGCCACTCTGGACAGGGGGCGGGGTGAGACCCAGTACTTC
CATLDRGRGETQYF
>.|.|TRBJ2-1|TRBV27
TGTGCCAGCAGTTTGCGCAGTGCGTACAATGAGCAGTTCTTC
CASSLRSAYNEQFF
>.|TRBD1|TRBJ1-3|TRBV6-6
TGTGCCGCCGGACAGGATATTGGAAACACCATATATTTT
CAAGQDIGNTIYF
>once|.|TRBJ2-2|TRBV9
TGTGCCAGCAGCGTAGGAGCGGGGAACACCGGGGAGCTGTTTTTT
CASSVGAGNTGELFF
>.|.|TRBJ1-5|TRBV4-2
TGTGCCAGCAGCCAAGAAGGTGGGGGTAGTGGCAATCAGCCCCAGCATTTT
CASSQEGGGSGNQPQHF